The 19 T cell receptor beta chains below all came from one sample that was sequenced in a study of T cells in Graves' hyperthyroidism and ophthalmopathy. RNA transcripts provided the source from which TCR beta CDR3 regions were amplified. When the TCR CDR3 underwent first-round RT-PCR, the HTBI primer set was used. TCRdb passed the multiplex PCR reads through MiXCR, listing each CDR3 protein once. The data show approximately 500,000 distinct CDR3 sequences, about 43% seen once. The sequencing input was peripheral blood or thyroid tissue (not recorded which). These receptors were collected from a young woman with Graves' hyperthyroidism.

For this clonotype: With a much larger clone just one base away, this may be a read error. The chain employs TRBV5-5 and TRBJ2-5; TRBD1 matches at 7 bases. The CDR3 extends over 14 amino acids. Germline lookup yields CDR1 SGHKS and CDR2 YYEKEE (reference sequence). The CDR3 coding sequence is TGTGCCTGCAGCTTGGCCCCAGGGGGAGAGACCCAGTACTTC. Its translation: CACSLAPGGETQYF. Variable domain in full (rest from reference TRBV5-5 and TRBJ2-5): DAGVTQSPTHLIKTRGQQVTLRCSPISGHKSVSWYQQVLGQGPQFIFQYYEKEERGRGNFPDRFSARQFPNYSSELNVNALLLGDSALYLCACSLAPGGETQYFGPGTRLLVL.

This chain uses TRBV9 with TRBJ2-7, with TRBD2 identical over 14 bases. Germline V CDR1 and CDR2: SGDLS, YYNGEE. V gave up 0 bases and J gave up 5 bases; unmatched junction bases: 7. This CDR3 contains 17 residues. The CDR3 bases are TGTGCCAGCAGCGTAGGGGGGACTAGCGGGAGTATCGACGAGCAGTACTTC. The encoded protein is CASSVGGTSGSIDEQYF.

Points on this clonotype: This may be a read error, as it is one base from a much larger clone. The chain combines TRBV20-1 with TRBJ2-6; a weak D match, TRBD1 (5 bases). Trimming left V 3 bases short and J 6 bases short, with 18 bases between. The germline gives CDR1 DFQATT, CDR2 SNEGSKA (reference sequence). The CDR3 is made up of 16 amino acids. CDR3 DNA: TGCAGTGCTAGGCTGGAACACTGGGGCCAGGCCAACGTCCTGACTTTC. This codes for CSARLEHWGQANVLTF.

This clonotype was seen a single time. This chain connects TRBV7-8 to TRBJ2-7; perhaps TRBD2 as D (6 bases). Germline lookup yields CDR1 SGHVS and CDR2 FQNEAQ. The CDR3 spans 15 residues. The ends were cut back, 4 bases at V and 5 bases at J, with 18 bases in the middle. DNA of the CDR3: TGTGCCAGCAGCTCTATTGCGGGGAACTTCCACGAGCAGTACTTC. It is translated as CASSSIAGNFHEQYF. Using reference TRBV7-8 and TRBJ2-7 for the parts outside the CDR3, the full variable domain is GAGVSQSPRYKVAKRGQDVALRCDPISGHVSLFWYQQALGQGPEFLTYFQNEAQLDKSGLPSDRFFAERPEGSVSTLKIQRTQQEDSAVYLCASSSIAGNFHEQYFGPGTRLTVT.

The CDR3 region is CASSSNRDRDKLFF. The CDR3 nucleotides are TGTGCCAGCAGCTCGAACCGGGACAGGGATAAACTGTTTTTT. The chain has TRBV11-2 and TRBJ1-4; the match to TRBD1 covers 9 bases. V shed 4 bases, J shed 11 bases, and the junction held 8 bases outside the gene matches. The CDR3 runs 14 residues. Per germline, CDR1 SGHAT and CDR2 FQNNGV.

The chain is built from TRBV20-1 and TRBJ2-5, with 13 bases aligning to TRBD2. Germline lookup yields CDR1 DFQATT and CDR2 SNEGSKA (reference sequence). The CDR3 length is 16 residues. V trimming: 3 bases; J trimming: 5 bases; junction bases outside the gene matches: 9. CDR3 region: CSASRTSGGVEETQYF. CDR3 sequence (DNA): TGCAGTGCTAGTAGGACTAGCGGGGGAGTGGAGGAGACCCAGTACTTC.

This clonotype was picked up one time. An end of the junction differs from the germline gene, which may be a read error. The CDR3 coding sequence is TGTGCCAGCAGCCAGGCGGGGACTTCAGGTTCCCGGTTCTTC. This codes for CASSQAGTSGSRFF. The chain uses TRBV3-1 and TRBJ2-5, with D possibly matching TRBD2 (6 bases). CDR3 length: 14 residues. In germline, CDR1 is LGHDT, CDR2 YNNKEL (reference sequence).

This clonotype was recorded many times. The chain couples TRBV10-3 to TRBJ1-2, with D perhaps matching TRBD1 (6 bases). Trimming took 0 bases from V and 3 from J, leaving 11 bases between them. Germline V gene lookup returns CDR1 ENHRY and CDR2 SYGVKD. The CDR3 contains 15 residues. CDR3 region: CAISESQGQDYGYTF. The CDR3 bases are TGTGCCATCAGTGAGTCCCAGGGGCAGGACTATGGCTACACCTTC.

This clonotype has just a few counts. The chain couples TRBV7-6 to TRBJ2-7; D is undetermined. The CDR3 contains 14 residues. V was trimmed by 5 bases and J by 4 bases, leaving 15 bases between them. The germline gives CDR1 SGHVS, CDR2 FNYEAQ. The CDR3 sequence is CASSEDSVDYEQYF. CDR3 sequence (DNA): TGTGCCAGCAGCGAAGACTCAGTAGATTACGAGCAGTACTTC.

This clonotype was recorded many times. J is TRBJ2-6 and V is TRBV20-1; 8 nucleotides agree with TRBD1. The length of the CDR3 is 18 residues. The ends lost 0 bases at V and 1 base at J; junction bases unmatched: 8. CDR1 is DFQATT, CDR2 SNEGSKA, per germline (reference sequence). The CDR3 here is CSARDQGALRSGANVLTF. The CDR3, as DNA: TGCAGTGCTAGAGATCAGGGGGCTTTGAGGTCTGGGGCCAACGTCCTGACTTTC.

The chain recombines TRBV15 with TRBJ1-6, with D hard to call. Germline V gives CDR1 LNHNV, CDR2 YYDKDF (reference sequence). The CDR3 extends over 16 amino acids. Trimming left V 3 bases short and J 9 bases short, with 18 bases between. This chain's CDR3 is CATSSPNNGWRSPLHF. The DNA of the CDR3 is TGTGCCACCAGCAGCCCTAACAACGGTTGGCGTTCACCCCTCCACTTT.

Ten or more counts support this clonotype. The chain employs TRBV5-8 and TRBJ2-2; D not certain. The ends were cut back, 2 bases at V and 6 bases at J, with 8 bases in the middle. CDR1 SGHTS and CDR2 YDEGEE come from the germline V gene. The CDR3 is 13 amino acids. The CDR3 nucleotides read TGTGCCAGCAGCTTTTCTTTCCCCGGGGAGCTGTTTTTT. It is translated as CASSFSFPGELFF.

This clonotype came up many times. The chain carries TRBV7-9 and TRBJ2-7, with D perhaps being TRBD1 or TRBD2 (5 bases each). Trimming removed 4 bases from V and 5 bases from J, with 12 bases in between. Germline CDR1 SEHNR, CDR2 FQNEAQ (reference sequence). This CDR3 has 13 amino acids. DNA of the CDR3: TGTGCCAGCAGCTCCGCCGTGGGGGACGAGCAGTACTTC. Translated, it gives CASSSAVGDEQYF.

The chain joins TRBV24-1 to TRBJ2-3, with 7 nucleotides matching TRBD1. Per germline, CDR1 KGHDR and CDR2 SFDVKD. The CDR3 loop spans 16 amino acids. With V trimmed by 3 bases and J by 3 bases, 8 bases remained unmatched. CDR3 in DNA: TGTGCCACCAGTGATCCAACAGGGGTTGGGACAGATACGCAGTATTTT. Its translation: CATSDPTGVGTDTQYF.

CDR3 nucleotides: TGCAGTGCTGTAGGACAGGGGGAAGGTTACGCCGAAAAACTGTTTTTT. Protein: CSAVGQGEGYAEKLFF. The genes are TRBV20-1 and TRBJ1-4; 10 bases are shared with TRBD1. V lost 5 bases and J lost 8; bases outside the gene matches: 14. CDR3 size: 16 residues. Germline V lookup: CDR1 DFQATT, CDR2 SNEGSKA (reference sequence).

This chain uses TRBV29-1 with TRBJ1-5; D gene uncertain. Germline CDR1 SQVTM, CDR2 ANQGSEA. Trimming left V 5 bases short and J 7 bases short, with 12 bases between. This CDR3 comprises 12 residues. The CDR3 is CSVSGGGQPQHF. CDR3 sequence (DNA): TGCAGCGTTAGTGGTGGCGGGCAGCCCCAGCATTTT.

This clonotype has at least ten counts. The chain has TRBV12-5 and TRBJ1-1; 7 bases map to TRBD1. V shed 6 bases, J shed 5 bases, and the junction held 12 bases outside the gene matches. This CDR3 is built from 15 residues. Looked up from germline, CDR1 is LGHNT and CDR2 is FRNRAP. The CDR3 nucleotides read TGTGCTAGTGGCCCCGTTTCAGGGGGTAAGACTGAAGCTTTCTTT. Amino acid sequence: CASGPVSGGKTEAFF.

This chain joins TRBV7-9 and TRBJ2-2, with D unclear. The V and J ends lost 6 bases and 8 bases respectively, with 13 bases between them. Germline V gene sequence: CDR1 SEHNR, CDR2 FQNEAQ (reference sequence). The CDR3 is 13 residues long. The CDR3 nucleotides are TGTGCCAGCAGAGACTCGGACCTAGGGGAGCTGTTTTTT. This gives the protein CASRDSDLGELFF. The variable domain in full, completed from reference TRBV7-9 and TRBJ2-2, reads DTGVSQNPRHKITKRGQNVTFRCDPISEHNRLYWYRQTLGQGPEFLTYFQNEAQLEKSRLLSDRFSAERPKGSFSTLEIQRTEQGDSAMYLCASRDSDLGELFFGEGSRLTVL.

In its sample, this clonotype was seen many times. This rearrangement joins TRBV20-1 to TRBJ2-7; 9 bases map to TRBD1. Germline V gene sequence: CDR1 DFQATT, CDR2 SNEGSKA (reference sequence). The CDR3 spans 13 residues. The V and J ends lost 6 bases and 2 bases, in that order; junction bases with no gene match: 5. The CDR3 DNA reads TGCAGTGCCCCGACAGGGGGAACCTACGAGCAGTACTTC. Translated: CSAPTGGTYEQYF.